This TCR beta chain was retrieved from a study of blood T cell repertoires in COVID-19. Trimming pared 0 bases from V and 0 bases from J, leaving 4 bases between. Per germline, CDR1 SGDLS and CDR2 YYNGEE. The CDR3 contains 14 residues. Here immunoSEQ multiplex PCR was the method, and the copy in TCRdb shows in-frame clones only, minus some. The sample has fewer than 70,000 clones; roughly 80% are singletons. Input material: peripheral blood. The rearrangement joins TRBV9 to TRBJ2-1; D is unresolved. The sequence was obtained from a man in his 60s with acute or convalescent COVID-19. CDR3 residues: CASSVGLSYNEQFF. In DNA form, the CDR3 reads TGTGCCAGCAGCGTAGGTCTCTCCTACAATGAGCAGTTCTTC.